This T cell receptor beta chain was documented in a study of shared clonotypes between healthy human individuals. Note on this clone: A far larger clone is off by one base, so a read error is likely. The sample carries other DNA sequences with the same CDR3.

PCR replicates from unsorted PBMC used approximately 290 ng DNA, and this amount was tens of thousands of T cell genomes. Method: immunoSEQ multiplex PCR; TCRdb's copy keeps in-frame clones and lacks some. The sample lists some 490,000 clones, around 85% occurring once. The donors were adults (healthy and HIV-negative) with no recent acute infections or vaccinations. The clonotype comes from a woman in her thirties or forties in good health. Some clones in this sample may be carry-over from other donors' samples. Input material: PBMCs.

CDR3 amino acids: CASSEGENTEAFF. The CDR3 DNA reads TGTGCCAGCAGTGAAGGCGAGAACACTGAAGCTTTCTTT. The rearrangement uses TRBV6-1 and TRBJ1-1, with unresolved D. The CDR3 is made up of 13 amino acids. The germline V and J ends were trimmed by 1 base and 1 base, with 4 bases remaining between them. Germline lookup yields CDR1 MNHNS and CDR2 SASEGT.